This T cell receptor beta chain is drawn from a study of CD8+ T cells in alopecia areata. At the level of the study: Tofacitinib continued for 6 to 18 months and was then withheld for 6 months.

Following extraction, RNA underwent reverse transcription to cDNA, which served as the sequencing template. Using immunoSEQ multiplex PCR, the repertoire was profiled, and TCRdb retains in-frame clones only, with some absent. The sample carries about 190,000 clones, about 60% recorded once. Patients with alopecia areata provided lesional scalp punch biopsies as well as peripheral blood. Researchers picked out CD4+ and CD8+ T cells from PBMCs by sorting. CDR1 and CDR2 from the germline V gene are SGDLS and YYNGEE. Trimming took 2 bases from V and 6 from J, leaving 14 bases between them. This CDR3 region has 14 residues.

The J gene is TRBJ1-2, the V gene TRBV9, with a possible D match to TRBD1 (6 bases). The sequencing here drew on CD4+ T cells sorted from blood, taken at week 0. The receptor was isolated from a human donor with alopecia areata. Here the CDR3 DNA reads TGTGCCAGCAGCGTCAGGGGCAGTTTTGATGGCTACACCTTC. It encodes CASSVRGSFDGYTF.